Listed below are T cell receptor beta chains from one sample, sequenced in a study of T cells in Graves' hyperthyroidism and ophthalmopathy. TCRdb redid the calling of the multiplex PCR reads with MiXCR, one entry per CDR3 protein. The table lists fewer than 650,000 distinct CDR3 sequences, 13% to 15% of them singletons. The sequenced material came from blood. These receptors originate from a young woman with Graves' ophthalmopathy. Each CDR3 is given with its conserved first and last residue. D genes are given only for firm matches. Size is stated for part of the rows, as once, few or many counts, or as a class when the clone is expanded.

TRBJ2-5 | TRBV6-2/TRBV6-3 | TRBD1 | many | TGTGCCAGCAGGCGGGACAGGGCTATAGAGACCCAGTACTTC | CASRRDRAIETQYF
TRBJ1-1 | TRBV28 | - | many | TGTGCCAGCAGTCCCGGGTCCCAGGGCACTGAAGCTTTCTTT | CASSPGSQGTEAFF
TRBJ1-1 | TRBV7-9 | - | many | TGTGCCAGCAGCAACTCCGGGTTTCGAACTGAAGCTTTCTTT | CASSNSGFRTEAFF
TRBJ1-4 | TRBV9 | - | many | TGTGCCAGCAGCGTAGCAGGGATTGGAGGTGAAAAACTGTTTTTT | CASSVAGIGGEKLFF
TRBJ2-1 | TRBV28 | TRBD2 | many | TGTGCCAGCAGTTTCAGTAGCGGGGGGGTGAGTGAGCAGTTCTTC | CASSFSSGGVSEQFF
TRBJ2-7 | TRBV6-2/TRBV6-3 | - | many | TGTGCCAGCCGCACCGTAGGATCCTACGAGCAGTACTTC | CASRTVGSYEQYF
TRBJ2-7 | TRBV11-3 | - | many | TGTGCCAGCACGGCCGACGGCGAGCAGTACTTC | CASTADGEQYF
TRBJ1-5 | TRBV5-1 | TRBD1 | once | TGCGCCAGCAGCCCCAGGGGGGGGGGCGATCAGCCCCAGCATTTT | CASSPRGGGDQPQHF
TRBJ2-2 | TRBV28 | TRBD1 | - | TGTGCCAGCATCCCGAGGGACAGGGCGAACACCGGGGAGCTGTTTTTT | CASIPRDRANTGELFF
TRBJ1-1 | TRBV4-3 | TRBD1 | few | TGCGCCAGCAGCCAATACGGGACAGGGGATACGAACACTGAAGCTTTCTTT | CASSQYGTGDTNTEAFF
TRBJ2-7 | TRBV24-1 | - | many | TGTGCCACCAGTGACGGAACTAGGCGGCTCAGCGAGCAGTACTTC | CATSDGTRRLSEQYF
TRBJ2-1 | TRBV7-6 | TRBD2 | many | TGTGCCAGCAGCCTGCGGACTAGCGGGGATTACAATGAGCAGTTCTTC | CASSLRTSGDYNEQFF
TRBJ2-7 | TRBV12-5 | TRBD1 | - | TGTGCTAGTGGTTTGGCCTCGACAGGGCCGTACTTC | CASGLASTGPYF
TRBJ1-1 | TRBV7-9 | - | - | TGTGCCAGCAGCCCTTCCAGGACGGGCACTGAAGCTTTCTTT | CASSPSRTGTEAFF
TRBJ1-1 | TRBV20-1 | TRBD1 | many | TGCAGTGCCTGGGACAGGGGGAGAGAAACTGAAGCTTTCTTT | CSAWDRGRETEAFF
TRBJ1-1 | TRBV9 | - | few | TGTGCCAGCAGCTCTTCAGGGTTTGCTGAAGCTTTCTTT | CASSSSGFAEAFF
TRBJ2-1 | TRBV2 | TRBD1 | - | TGTGCCAGCAGTCCCGGGACAGGGGGCGCGGGCAATGAGCAGTTCTTC | CASSPGTGGAGNEQFF
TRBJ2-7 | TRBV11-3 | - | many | TGTGCCAGCAGCTCAGGGACCGACGAGCAGTACTTC | CASSSGTDEQYF
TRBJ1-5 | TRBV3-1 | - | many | TGTGCCAGCAGCCAAAATACAGGGCTCAATCAGCCCCAGCATTTT | CASSQNTGLNQPQHF
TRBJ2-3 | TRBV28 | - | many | TGTGCCAGCAGTTTTACAGGGACCACAGATACGCAGTATTTT | CASSFTGTTDTQYF
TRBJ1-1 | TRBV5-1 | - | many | TGCGCCAGCAGCCTAGGGACCACGGGCACTGAAGCTTTCTTT | CASSLGTTGTEAFF
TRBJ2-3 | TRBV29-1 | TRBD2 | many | TGCAGCGGCCGCCCGAAGCTAGCGGGAGGGCCAGATACGCAGTATTTT | CSGRPKLAGGPDTQYF
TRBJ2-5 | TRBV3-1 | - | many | TGTGCCAGCAGCCAAGAGGTGGGGGGAGAGACCCAGTACTTC | CASSQEVGGETQYF
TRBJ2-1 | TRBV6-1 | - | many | TGTGCCAGCAGGGGTGGACAAGGCTCCTACAATGAGCAGTTCTTC | CASRGGQGSYNEQFF
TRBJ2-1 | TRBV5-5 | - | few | TGTGCCAGCAGCTTTGTCTGGCGGACGGCCTCCTACAATGAGCAGTTCTTC | CASSFVWRTASYNEQFF
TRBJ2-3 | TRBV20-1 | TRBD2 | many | TGCAGTGCGAATCCTAGCGGGAGTCTCACAGATACGCAGTATTTT | CSANPSGSLTDTQYF
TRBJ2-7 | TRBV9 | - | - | TGTGCCAGCGGCGTAGGTGGACAGCTTCCCTACGAGCAGTACTTC | CASGVGGQLPYEQYF
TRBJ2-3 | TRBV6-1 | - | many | TGTGCCAGCAGTAAAGCGGCTCCTAGCACAGATACGCAGTATTTT | CASSKAAPSTDTQYF
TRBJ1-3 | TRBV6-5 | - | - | TGTGCCAGCAGTTACTCGAACACTCGCTCTGGAAACACCATATATTTT | CASSYSNTRSGNTIYF
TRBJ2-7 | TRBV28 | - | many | TGTGCCAGCAGTCAACAGAACATGGGCTCCTACGAGCAGTACTTC | CASSQQNMGSYEQYF
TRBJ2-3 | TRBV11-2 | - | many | TGTGCCACCACGAAGGCGGGAACTAGCACAGATACGCAGTATTTT | CATTKAGTSTDTQYF
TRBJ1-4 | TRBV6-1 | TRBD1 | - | TGTGCCAGCAGGCCTCGGACAGGGGCTAATGAAAAACTGTTTTTT | CASRPRTGANEKLFF
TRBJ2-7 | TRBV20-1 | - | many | TGCAGTGTTCCAGGACAACCTGAGGGATACGAGCAGTACTTC | CSVPGQPEGYEQYF
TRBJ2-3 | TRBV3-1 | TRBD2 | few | TGTGCCAGCAGCCAAGACATGGGACTAGCGGGCACAGATACGCAGTATTTT | CASSQDMGLAGTDTQYF
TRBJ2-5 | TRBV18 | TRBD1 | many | TGTGCCAGCTCACGATCTCAGGGGGCGTCGGAGACCCAGTACTTC | CASSRSQGASETQYF
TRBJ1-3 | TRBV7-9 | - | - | TGTGCCAGCAGCCGTCTGGGCTCTGGAAACACCATATATTTT | CASSRLGSGNTIYF
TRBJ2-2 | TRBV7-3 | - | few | TGTGCCAGCAGCCTTGTGGACGGGGAGCTGTTTTTT | CASSLVDGELFF
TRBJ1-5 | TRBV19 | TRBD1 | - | TGTGCCAGTAGTATCCAGGGGGCCGGGAATCAGCCCCAGCATTTT | CASSIQGAGNQPQHF
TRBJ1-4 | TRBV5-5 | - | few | TGTGCCAGCAGCTTAAACCCGGGGGAAAAACTGTTTTTT | CASSLNPGEKLFF
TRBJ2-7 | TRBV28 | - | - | TGTGCCAGCTCACCTTCAGGCAGGCCCCAAACCTACCGCTACGAGCAGTACTTC | CASSPSGRPQTYRYEQYF
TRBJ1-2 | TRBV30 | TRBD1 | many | TGTGCCTGGAGTGCTGGACAGGAGGGCTACACCTTC | CAWSAGQEGYTF
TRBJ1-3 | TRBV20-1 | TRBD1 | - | TGCAGTGCTAGAGATGTACAGGGGGCGTGGAACACCATATATTTT | CSARDVQGAWNTIYF
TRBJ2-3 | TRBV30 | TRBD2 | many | TGTGCCTGGAGTTCACCGGGACTAGCGGGTCTCTCGGGCACAGATACGCAGTATTTT | CAWSSPGLAGLSGTDTQYF
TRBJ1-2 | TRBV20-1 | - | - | TGCAGTGTAGGAGGAAACTATGGCTACACCTTC | CSVGGNYGYTF
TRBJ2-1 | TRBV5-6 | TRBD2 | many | TGTGCCAGCAGCTTCCACGGGCTAGCGGGAGGATTTAGGGATGAGCAGTTCTTC | CASSFHGLAGGFRDEQFF
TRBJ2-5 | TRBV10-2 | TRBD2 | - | TGCGCCAGCAGCGTGGACGGAGCGGGAGTTCCCCAAGAGACCCAGTACTTC | CASSVDGAGVPQETQYF
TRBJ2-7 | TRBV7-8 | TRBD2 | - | TGTGCCAGCAGCGCCTGGACTAGCGGGGCCCCCCCGGAGCAGTACTTC | CASSAWTSGAPPEQYF
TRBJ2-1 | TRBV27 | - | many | TGTGCCAGCAGTTTGCGTCCTCAGTCGGCGTCCTACAATGAGCAGTTCTTC | CASSLRPQSASYNEQFF
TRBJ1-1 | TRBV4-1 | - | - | TGCGCCAGCAGCCAAGGGTTTTTGAACACTGAAGCTTTCTTT | CASSQGFLNTEAFF